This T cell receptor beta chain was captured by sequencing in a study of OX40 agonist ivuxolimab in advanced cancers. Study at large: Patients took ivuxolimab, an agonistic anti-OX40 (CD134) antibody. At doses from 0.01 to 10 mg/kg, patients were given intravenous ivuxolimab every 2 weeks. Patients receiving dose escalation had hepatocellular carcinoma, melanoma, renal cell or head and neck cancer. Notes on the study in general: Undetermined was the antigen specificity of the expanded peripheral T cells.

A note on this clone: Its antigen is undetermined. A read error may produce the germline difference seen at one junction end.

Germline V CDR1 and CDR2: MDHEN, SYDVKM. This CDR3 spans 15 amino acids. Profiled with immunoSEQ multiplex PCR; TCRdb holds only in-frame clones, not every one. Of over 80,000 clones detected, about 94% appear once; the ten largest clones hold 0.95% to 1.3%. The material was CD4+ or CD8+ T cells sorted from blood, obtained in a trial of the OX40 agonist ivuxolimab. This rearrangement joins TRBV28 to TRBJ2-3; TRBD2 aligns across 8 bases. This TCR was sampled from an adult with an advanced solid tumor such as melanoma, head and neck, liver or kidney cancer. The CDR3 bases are TGTGCCAGCAGTCCTTCGGGACTAGGCACGGATACGCAGTATTTT. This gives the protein CASSPSGLGTDTQYF.